The 5 T cell receptor beta chains below were found in one sample sequenced in a study of Tregs in tolerant kidney transplant recipients. The table came from immunoSEQ multiplex PCR; TCRdb's copy has only in-frame clones and leaves some out. Among 100,000 or so clones listed, 93% were seen once. Recipients received nonmyeloablative bone marrow transplants from related graft donors, with transient mixed chimerism. The source was CD4+ T cells from blood (PBMCs), collected 12 months after the transplant. The receptors come from a human patient who received a combined kidney and bone marrow transplant. The graft donor may account for some of the T cells.

The J gene is TRBJ1-5, the V gene TRBV18; D might be TRBD1 (5 bases). CDR1 and CDR2 from the germline V gene are KGHSH and LQKENI. There are 16 residues in the CDR3. V was cut by 1 base and J by 3 bases, with 13 bases left in between. As DNA, the CDR3 is TGTGCCAGCTCACCACGAACAGGACCGTTCAATCAGCCCCAGCATTTT. It translates to CASSPRTGPFNQPQHF.

This clone was picked up one time. The V and J genes are TRBV19 and TRBJ2-5; TRBD1 agrees at 9 bases. The DNA end is more similar to TRBJ2-7, so the J call may be wrong. This CDR3 is built from 14 residues. CDR1 is LNHDA and CDR2 is SQIVND in the germline V gene (reference sequence). The CDR3 region has the DNA TGTGCCAGTAGGGGGACAGGGAGCTCCTACGAGCAGTACTTC. Amino acid sequence: CASRGTGSSYEQYF.

This sequence joins TRBV5-1 and TRBJ2-3, with 7 bases that match TRBD2. The CDR3 runs 13 residues. CDR1 and CDR2 from the germline V gene are SGHRS and YFSETQ. V lost 5 bases to trimming and J lost 3 bases; unmatched junction nucleotides: 3. The CDR3 DNA follows: TGCGCCAGCAGGGCGGGAGCGACAGATACGCAGTATTTT. It yields the protein CASRAGATDTQYF. Drawing the rest from reference TRBV5-1 and TRBJ2-3, the complete variable domain is KAGVTQTPRYLIKTRGQQVTLSCSPISGHRSVSWYQQTPGQGLQFLFEYFSETQRNKGNFPGRFSGRQFSNSRSEMNVSTLELGDSALYLCASRAGATDTQYFGPGTRLTVL.

This clone was detected a few times. The chain joins TRBV6-6 to TRBJ1-3; D gene ambiguous. The CDR3 has 12 residues. Deletions cut 5 bases from V and 4 bases from J, with 6 bases between. CDR1 and CDR2 from the germline V gene are MNHNY and SVGAGI (reference sequence). The CDR3 reads CASSPLGNTIYF. The CDR3 DNA reads TGTGCCAGCAGTCCCTTGGGAAACACCATATATTTT.

This chain joins TRBV11-3 and TRBJ2-7, with TRBD2 matching over 13 bases. Losses at the gene ends were 6 bases for V and 6 bases for J; bases not matched to a gene: 5. CDR1 and CDR2 from the germline V gene are SGHNT and YENEEA. The CDR3 is 14 amino acids. In DNA form, the CDR3 reads TGTGCCAGCAGGAGGGGACTAGCGGGAAGCGAGCAGTACTTC. It specifies CASRRGLAGSEQYF.